These 7 T cell receptor beta chains were all obtained from the same sample, sequenced in a study of T-cell memory formation after mild COVID-19 (dated by TCRdb to the early 2020s). The method was 5' RACE. For sequencing, an Illumina NovaSeq 6000 was employed. TCRdb reran the public reads through fastp at Q25 and MiXCR, keeping productive beta chains. All rows with the same CDR3 protein become a single entry with the most common DNA and genes. This sample has about 350,000 distinct CDR3 sequences in its table, and roughly 13% of those were observed once. The top ten clonotypes cover approximately 22% of the sample. The material sequenced was PBMCs or a T cell subset sorted from them (not recorded which). The receptors derive from a man between 18 and 35 years old who had mild COVID-19 (a few samples of this study predate the infection). The sample titles of this study are shuffled in the database, so cell type and time point are left out; the donor was told from shared clones.

This clonotype was counted between two and nine times. This chain links TRBV20-1 with TRBJ2-5; 11 bases map to TRBD2. V lost 6 bases to trimming and J lost 2 bases; unmatched junction nucleotides: 2. Germline-derived CDR1 and CDR2 are DFQATT and SNEGSKA (reference sequence). The CDR3 is made up of 13 amino acids. CDR3 amino acids: CSARLAGQETQYF. CDR3 coding DNA: TGCAGTGCCAGACTAGCGGGGCAAGAGACCCAGTACTTC.

The chain has TRBV20-1 and TRBJ2-1; 15 nucleotides agree with TRBD2. The CDR3 totals 14 residues. Germline CDR1 reads DFQATT; CDR2 reads SNEGSKA (reference sequence). V shed 3 bases, J shed 12 bases, and the junction held 6 bases outside the gene matches. CDR3 loop: CSARRTSGGVSQFF. In DNA, the CDR3 is TGCAGTGCTAGGCGGACTAGCGGGGGGGTATCGCAGTTCTTC.

The sample holds many counts of this clonotype. The gene calls are TRBV24-1 and TRBJ2-3; the match to TRBD1 covers 11 bases. The CDR3 has 18 amino acids. Germline CDR1 is KGHDR and CDR2 is SFDVKD. With 5 bases clipped from V and 4 bases from J, the junction kept 13 bases outside the gene matches. The CDR3 spells CATSVADGQGAESDTQYF. CDR3 coding DNA: TGTGCCACCAGTGTCGCAGACGGACAGGGGGCTGAGTCAGATACGCAGTATTTT.

This clonotype was counted many times. This chain links TRBV5-1 with TRBJ2-4; 11 nucleotides line up with TRBD2. The trim removed 4 bases at V and 6 bases at J, leaving 3 bases unmatched. CDR3 size: 14 residues. The V gene's germline CDR1 is SGHRS and CDR2 YFSETQ. This chain's CDR3 is CASSATSGGNIQYF. CDR3 DNA: TGCGCCAGCAGCGCTACTAGCGGGGGAAACATTCAGTACTTC.

The chain combines TRBV18 with TRBJ2-5; D is uncertain. With 0 bases removed from V and 5 bases from J, the gap between germline ends came to 7 bases. The germline V gene encodes CDR1 KGHSH and CDR2 LQKENI. The CDR3 runs to 13 residues. The CDR3 DNA reads TGTGCCAGCTCACCACCGTCTACCGAGACCCAGTACTTC. Its protein product is CASSPPSTETQYF.

The CDR3 loop reads CASSQDRTPTGANVLTF. The DNA for the CDR3 is TGCGCCAGCAGCCAAGATCGAACACCCACTGGGGCCAACGTCCTGACTTTC. This chain links TRBV4-3 with TRBJ2-6; D gene uncertain. V was shortened by 0 bases and J by 2 bases, with 11 bases between the two germline ends. The CDR3 is made up of 17 amino acids. In germline, CDR1 is LGHNA, CDR2 YSLEER.

This clonotype was counted between two and nine times. The chain uses TRBV5-1 and TRBJ2-2; D is possibly TRBD1 (5 bases). V was cut by 1 base and J by 7 bases, with 11 bases left in between. Germline V gene sequence: CDR1 SGHRS, CDR2 YFSETQ. This CDR3 is 14 amino acids long. CDR3 region: CASSLRQGSGELFF. In DNA, the CDR3 is TGCGCCAGCAGCTTGCGCCAGGGAAGCGGGGAGCTGTTTTTT.